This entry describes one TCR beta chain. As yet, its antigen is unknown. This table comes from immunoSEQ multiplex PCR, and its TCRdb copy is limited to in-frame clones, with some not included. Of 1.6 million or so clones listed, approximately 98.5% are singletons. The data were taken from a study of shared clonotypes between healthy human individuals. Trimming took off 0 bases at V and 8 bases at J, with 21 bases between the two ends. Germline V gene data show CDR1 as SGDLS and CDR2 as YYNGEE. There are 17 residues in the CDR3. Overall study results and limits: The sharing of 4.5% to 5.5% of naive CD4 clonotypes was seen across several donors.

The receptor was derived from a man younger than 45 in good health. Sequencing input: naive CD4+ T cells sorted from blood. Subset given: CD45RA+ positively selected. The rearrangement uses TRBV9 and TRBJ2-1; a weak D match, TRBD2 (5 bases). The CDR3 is CASSVDTINGVLYEQFF. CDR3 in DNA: TGTGCCAGCAGCGTAGACACTATCAACGGGGTTTTATATGAGCAGTTCTTC.